This is a list of T cell receptor beta chains from one sample in a study of OX40 agonist ivuxolimab in advanced cancers. Sequencing used immunoSEQ multiplex PCR; TCRdb keeps in-frame clones, though not all of them. This table holds about 72,000 clones, 81% found once. Material: CD4+ or CD8+ T cells sorted from blood, obtained in a trial of the OX40 agonist ivuxolimab. The receptors come from an adult with an advanced solid tumor such as melanoma, head and neck, liver or kidney cancer. The CDR3 runs from the conserved cysteine through the conserved F or W. D genes are given only for firm matches.

CDR3aa: CAWSVGTSVETQYF
d_gene: TRBD2
j_gene: TRBJ2-5
v_gene: TRBV30

CDR3aa: CASSEFLGGIYGYTF
d_gene: .
j_gene: TRBJ1-2
v_gene: TRBV6-1

CDR3aa: CASSLSTENNGYNEQFF
d_gene: .
j_gene: TRBJ2-1
v_gene: TRBV5-5

CDR3aa: CATTIGTPRQEKLFF
d_gene: .
j_gene: TRBJ1-4
v_gene: TRBV6-1

CDR3aa: CSGAGGQETQYF
d_gene: TRBD2
j_gene: TRBJ2-5
v_gene: TRBV29-1

CDR3aa: CASSLGRGGEAFF
d_gene: .
j_gene: TRBJ1-1
v_gene: TRBV5-1

CDR3aa: CASSLISGGSYEQYF
d_gene: TRBD2
j_gene: TRBJ2-7
v_gene: TRBV5-4

CDR3aa: CAISGLSGTGGVEETQYF
d_gene: TRBD1
j_gene: TRBJ2-5
v_gene: TRBV10-3

CDR3aa: CASSSMTGSRDGYTF
d_gene: TRBD1
j_gene: TRBJ1-2
v_gene: TRBV19

CDR3aa: CAWSVDSSYEQYF
d_gene: .
j_gene: TRBJ2-7
v_gene: TRBV30

CDR3aa: CASSLAAVAGELFF
d_gene: .
j_gene: TRBJ2-2
v_gene: TRBV5-1

CDR3aa: CASRTYEGSYGYTF
d_gene: .
j_gene: TRBJ1-2
v_gene: TRBV19

CDR3aa: CASSREYEQYF
d_gene: .
j_gene: TRBJ2-7
v_gene: TRBV7-9

CDR3aa: CASSLFQGYSNQPQHF
d_gene: .
j_gene: TRBJ1-5
v_gene: TRBV7-2

CDR3aa: CASSVEGGLGGSYNEQFF
d_gene: .
j_gene: TRBJ2-1
v_gene: TRBV9

CDR3aa: CASSLDRAYGYTF
d_gene: .
j_gene: TRBJ1-2
v_gene: TRBV5-1

CDR3aa: CASSPNVHTQYF
d_gene: .
j_gene: TRBJ2-3
v_gene: TRBV6-5

CDR3aa: CAINDPGTSGYNEQFF
d_gene: TRBD2
j_gene: TRBJ2-1
v_gene: TRBV10-3

CDR3aa: CASSRGTGGTQYF
d_gene: TRBD1
j_gene: TRBJ2-5
v_gene: TRBV7-9

CDR3aa: CASSFQSTGELFF
d_gene: .
j_gene: TRBJ2-2
v_gene: TRBV5-1

CDR3aa: CASSQGTSWLFGYTF
d_gene: .
j_gene: TRBJ1-2
v_gene: TRBV13

CDR3aa: CASSQGGAGTGELFF
d_gene: .
j_gene: TRBJ2-2
v_gene: TRBV4-3

CDR3aa: CASSPPQGIRHQPQHF
d_gene: .
j_gene: TRBJ1-5
v_gene: TRBV19

CDR3aa: CASRRTGDYNTEAFF
d_gene: TRBD1
j_gene: TRBJ1-1
v_gene: TRBV5-5

CDR3aa: CATSRPGTQAQQYF
d_gene: .
j_gene: TRBJ2-7
v_gene: TRBV15

CDR3aa: CASSLGRGEFPFF
d_gene: .
j_gene: TRBJ2-1
v_gene: TRBV5-1

CDR3aa: CASSISQPPADTQYF
d_gene: .
j_gene: TRBJ2-3
v_gene: TRBV19

CDR3aa: CASSESASGSLEFF
d_gene: TRBD2
j_gene: TRBJ2-1
v_gene: TRBV10-2

CDR3aa: CASSHRVSYEQYF
d_gene: .
j_gene: TRBJ2-7
v_gene: TRBV6-5

CDR3aa: CASTSFTGRSSYEQYF
d_gene: .
j_gene: TRBJ2-7
v_gene: TRBV27

CDR3aa: CASSQRRGYEQFF
d_gene: .
j_gene: TRBJ2-1
v_gene: TRBV7-2

CDR3aa: CASSPPQGYGYTF
d_gene: .
j_gene: TRBJ1-2
v_gene: TRBV7-9

CDR3aa: CASSQDQVQGRYEQYF
d_gene: .
j_gene: TRBJ2-7
v_gene: TRBV4-1

CDR3aa: CAWSQLAGSGTQYF
d_gene: TRBD2
j_gene: TRBJ2-5
v_gene: TRBV30

CDR3aa: CASSQESGQGVHYGYTF
d_gene: TRBD1
j_gene: TRBJ1-2
v_gene: TRBV4-1

CDR3aa: CASSLVVDTQYF
d_gene: .
j_gene: TRBJ2-3
v_gene: TRBV7-9

CDR3aa: CASSPLPETQYF
d_gene: .
j_gene: TRBJ2-5
v_gene: TRBV7-2

CDR3aa: CASSPGQDYMNTEAFF
d_gene: TRBD1
j_gene: TRBJ1-1
v_gene: TRBV11-3

CDR3aa: CAIGTGSSEQYF
d_gene: .
j_gene: TRBJ2-7
v_gene: TRBV6-6

CDR3aa: CASRVLSGGRPYEQYF
d_gene: TRBD2
j_gene: TRBJ2-7
v_gene: TRBV10-1

CDR3aa: CASSQDISRGATSYEQYF
d_gene: .
j_gene: TRBJ2-7
v_gene: TRBV4-1

CDR3aa: CASTLHRNTEAFF
d_gene: .
j_gene: TRBJ1-1
v_gene: TRBV6-6

CDR3aa: CASGLGASGNTGELFF
d_gene: TRBD2
j_gene: TRBJ2-2
v_gene: TRBV12-5

CDR3aa: CASSLGEGDTEAFF
d_gene: .
j_gene: TRBJ1-1
v_gene: TRBV6-5

CDR3aa: CASSQQMRGNTEAFF
d_gene: .
j_gene: TRBJ1-1
v_gene: TRBV4-2

CDR3aa: CASRATEANEKLFF
d_gene: .
j_gene: TRBJ1-4
v_gene: TRBV2

CDR3aa: CASTRSGGFVNEQFF
d_gene: TRBD2
j_gene: TRBJ2-1
v_gene: TRBV6-1

CDR3aa: CASSPRGIGTKNIQYF
d_gene: .
j_gene: TRBJ2-4
v_gene: TRBV18

CDR3aa: CASSVGDPTLNYEQYF
d_gene: .
j_gene: TRBJ2-7
v_gene: TRBV9